This is a list of T cell receptor beta chains from one sample in a study of naive and memory T cell subsets. MiXCR was run by TCRdb on the UMI-ligation and nested PCR reads, yielding one entry per CDR3 protein. The profile covers 7,900 or so distinct CDR3 sequences, with about 30% appearing a single time and 50% to 60% taken by the ten largest. Sequenced: CD8+ TEMRA cells from blood. The origin of the receptors is a human donor in good health. CDR3s include the opening cysteine and the closing phenylalanine or tryptophan. A D gene is named only where the DNA matches it firmly. Size is omitted from some rows. Given values are once, few, many or a class for expanded clones.

TRBV7-2,-,few,TRBJ2-1,TGTGCCAGCAGCTCATTCCTGATTGAGCAGTTCTTC,CASSSFLIEQFF
TRBV12-3/TRBV12-4,TRBD2,few,TRBJ2-1,TGTGCCAGCAGTTTAGCGCCTCTGGGCGGGGGTTACAATGAGCAGTTCTTC,CASSLAPLGGGYNEQFF
TRBV20-1,-,medium-sized,TRBJ2-4,TGCAGTGCTAGTCAGGTCGAGCAGAACATTCAGTACTTC,CSASQVEQNIQYF
TRBV10-3,-,-,TRBJ2-5,TGTGCCATCAGCGCGGGACATCAGGAGACCCAGTACTTC,CAISAGHQETQYF
TRBV11-1,-,few,TRBJ2-1,TGTGCCAGCAGCTTTGGGGGGGCGCACGCCAATGAGCAGTTCTTC,CASSFGGAHANEQFF
TRBV7-9,-,few,TRBJ1-1,TGTGCCAGCAGCTTAGGGGGGAGGGACGCGGCTTTCTTT,CASSLGGRDAAFF
TRBV7-9,-,-,TRBJ2-3,TGTGCCAGCAGTCCAGGATCCGGGGCTAGCACAGATACGCAGTATTTT,CASSPGSGASTDTQYF
TRBV19,-,few,TRBJ2-1,TGTGCCAGTAGTCGTTCCACACTAGAAGGGCAGTTCTTC,CASSRSTLEGQFF
TRBV20-1,TRBD1,many,TRBJ2-7,TGCAGTGCTAGAGATTGGGACAGGTCCTACGAGCAGTACTTC,CSARDWDRSYEQYF
TRBV9,-,-,TRBJ2-3,TGTGCCAGCAGCGTAGAAGAGTTCACAGATACGCAGTATTTT,CASSVEEFTDTQYF
TRBV7-7,TRBD1,-,TRBJ2-1,TGTGCCAGCAGCGCGGGACAGGGGTCCGCCAATGAGCAGTTCTTC,CASSAGQGSANEQFF
TRBV30,-,-,TRBJ1-1,TGTGCCTGGAGTTGTAGGGGTGAAGCTTTCTTT,CAWSCRGEAFF
TRBV10-3,-,medium-sized,TRBJ2-3,TGTGCCATCAGTGAGTCAATCCCCTGGGACCGTACTAGCACAGATACGCAGTATTTT,CAISESIPWDRTSTDTQYF
TRBV18,TRBD2,-,TRBJ2-3,TGTGCCAGCTCAATCAGCGGGGGAGATACGCAGTATTTT,CASSISGGDTQYF
TRBV4-3,TRBD1,once,TRBJ2-7,TGCGCCAGCAGCCGCCCAGGATTCTTCTTCAGGGGGTGGTTGATGAGAGTACGTGTCGAGCAGTACTTC,CASSRPGFFFRGWLMRVRVEQYF
TRBV29-1,-,-,TRBJ1-1,TGCAGCGGGCAGCAGGAGAACACTGAAGCTTTCTTT,CSGQQENTEAFF
TRBV5-6,-,medium-sized,TRBJ2-4,TGTGCCAGCAGCCCCGCCACGGAGGGCATTCAGTACTTC,CASSPATEGIQYF
TRBV2,-,few,TRBJ2-1,TGTGCCAGCTTTGGGGGGGGGCGCAACAATGAGCAGTTCTTC,CASFGGGRNNEQFF
TRBV29-1,-,few,TRBJ1-2,TGCAGCGTGAGGGTGCTCGATGGCTACACCTTC,CSVRVLDGYTF
TRBV10-3,-,few,TRBJ1-3,TGTGCCATCAGTGAGTCGGGTCCCCTCTCTGGAAACACCATATATTTT,CAISESGPLSGNTIYF
TRBV27,-,-,TRBJ2-5,TGTGCCAGCAGTTTATATGGGGGGCTGGAGACCCAGTACTTC,CASSLYGGLETQYF
TRBV7-3,-,-,TRBJ1-1,TGTGCCAGCAGCTTAACGGCGGCAGGGGAGAGAGCTTTCTTT,CASSLTAAGERAFF
TRBV2,TRBD1,large,TRBJ2-3,TGTGCCAGCAGCGCCGGGACAGCAAGCACAGATACGCAGTATTTT,CASSAGTASTDTQYF
TRBV5-4,-,-,TRBJ2-4,TGTGCCAGCAGCTCGTTATCGGGCAAAAACATTCAGTACTTC,CASSSLSGKNIQYF
TRBV6-2/TRBV6-3,TRBD2,-,TRBJ2-1,TGTGCCAGCAGTTACCCCACCTCTAGCGGGGGGTACTCCTACAATGAGCAGTTCTTC,CASSYPTSSGGYSYNEQFF
TRBV9,TRBD2,few,TRBJ2-2,TGTGCCAGCAGCGGCCGGGAGGGCCACAAAACCGGGGAGCTGTTTTTT,CASSGREGHKTGELFF
TRBV4-3,-,-,TRBJ2-7,TGCGCCAGCAGCCAAGCGGGCGCCTACGAGCAGTACTTC,CASSQAGAYEQYF
TRBV7-9,-,few,TRBJ2-7,TGTGCCAGCAGCCCTGATTTGGGGGTCCGGAACGAGCAGTACTTC,CASSPDLGVRNEQYF
TRBV12-3/TRBV12-4,-,many,TRBJ1-1,TGTGCCAGCAGTTTAAGACCGCTGGGCACTGAAGCTTTCTTT,CASSLRPLGTEAFF
TRBV7-9,TRBD1,-,TRBJ1-1,TGTGCCAGCAGCTTAGAGGGACAGAAAGCTTTCTTT,CASSLEGQKAFF
TRBV29-1,TRBD1,few,TRBJ2-7,TGCAGCGCCAAAGGGACAGTCTCCTACGAGCAGTACTTC,CSAKGTVSYEQYF
TRBV7-9,-,few,TRBJ1-5,TGTGCCAGCAGCTTATTGGGCCAGCCCCAGCATTTT,CASSLLGQPQHF
TRBV4-3,-,many,TRBJ2-2,TGCGCCAGCAGCCAAGAATGGGGGACCGGGGAGCTGTTTTTT,CASSQEWGTGELFF
TRBV6-4,TRBD2,-,TRBJ2-3,TGTGCCAGCAGTGAGACTAGCGGGATTCGTATAGATACGCAGTATTTT,CASSETSGIRIDTQYF
TRBV28,-,many,TRBJ1-1,TGTGCCAGCAGTTTCGGTTGGACCGAAGCTTTCTTT,CASSFGWTEAFF
TRBV3-1,-,medium-sized,TRBJ1-6,TGTGCCAGCAGCCAAGAAGGAGGGACCTCACCCCTCCACTTT,CASSQEGGTSPLHF
TRBV28,TRBD2,many,TRBJ2-2,TGTGCCAGCGATAGCGGGGACACCGGGGAGCTGTTTTTT,CASDSGDTGELFF
TRBV27,-,-,TRBJ2-7,TGTGCCAGCAGCCCCAGGGGGGCGGCGTACGAGCAGTACTTC,CASSPRGAAYEQYF
TRBV20-1,TRBD2,many,TRBJ2-1,TGCAGTGCTCTAGCGGACCTCACCTCCTACAATGAGCAGTTCTTC,CSALADLTSYNEQFF
TRBV5-1,-,-,TRBJ2-5,TGCGCCAGCAGCTTGGGGGTGGCTGAAGAGACCCAGTACTTC,CASSLGVAEETQYF
TRBV4-3,-,many,TRBJ1-5,TGCGCCAGCAGCCAAGAAGCCTTATTGAATCAGCCCCAGCATTTT,CASSQEALLNQPQHF
TRBV6-2/TRBV6-3,TRBD1,few,TRBJ2-1,TGTGCCAGCAGTTACCCTGACAGGGGTAAAGGTCCCTACAATGAGCAGTTCTTC,CASSYPDRGKGPYNEQFF
TRBV7-8,-,-,TRBJ1-5,TGTGCCAGCAGTCCAAGGGGGAGTTGGGGCAATCAGCCCCAGCATTTT,CASSPRGSWGNQPQHF